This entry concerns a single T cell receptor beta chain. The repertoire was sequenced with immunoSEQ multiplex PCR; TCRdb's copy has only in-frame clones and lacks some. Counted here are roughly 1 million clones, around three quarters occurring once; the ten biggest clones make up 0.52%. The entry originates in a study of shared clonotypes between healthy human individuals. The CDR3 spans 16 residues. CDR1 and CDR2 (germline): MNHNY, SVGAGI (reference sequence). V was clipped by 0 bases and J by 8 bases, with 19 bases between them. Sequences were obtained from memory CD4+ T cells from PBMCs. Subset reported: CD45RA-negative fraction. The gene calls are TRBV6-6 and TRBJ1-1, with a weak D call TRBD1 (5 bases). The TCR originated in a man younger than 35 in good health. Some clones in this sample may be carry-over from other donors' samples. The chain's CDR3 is CASSYSGPRDGSEAFF. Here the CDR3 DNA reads TGTGCCAGCAGTTACTCAGGACCCCGGGACGGCTCCGAAGCTTTCTTT.